This entry lists 8 T cell receptor beta chains sequenced from one sample in a study of blood T cell repertoires in COVID-19 (dated by TCRdb to 2020 to 2022). Library construction relied on the immunoSEQ multiplex PCR assay. The source is immuneACCESS, and TCRdb retained only in-frame sequences with V and J called. Part of the clones is not carried over; for the studies checked, unresolved V genes explain less than half of this, and the remainder is unexplained. The sample contains 130,000 to 150,000 clones, about 83% of them found a single time. The biggest ten clones account for 4.5% to 6% of the sample. Input material: PBMCs or T cells enriched from blood (not recorded which). The receptors derive from a woman aged 50 to 60 who had been exposed to COVID-19.

There are a few counts of this clone. The CDR3: CASSDRVLDEQYF. DNA for the CDR3: TGTGCCAGCAGTGACAGGGTTTTGGACGAGCAGTACTTC. V usage is TRBV12-3 or TRBV12-4 and J usage is TRBJ2-7, with 7 bases lining up with TRBD1. Losses at the gene ends were 5 bases for V and 5 bases for J; bases not matched to a gene: 6. There are 13 residues in the CDR3.

The chain has TRBV6-1 and TRBJ2-7; 7 nucleotides match TRBD1. Trimming at V came to 9 bases and at J to 2 bases, leaving 7 bases not matched to a gene. This CDR3 is 13 amino acids long. CDR1 and CDR2 (germline): MNHNS, SASEGT. CDR3 coding DNA: TGTGCCAGTGCAACAGGGGCCACCTACGAGCAGTACTTC. Its protein product is CASATGATYEQYF.

The rearrangement links TRBV6-5 to TRBJ2-7; 8 bases line up with TRBD2. Per the germline V gene, CDR1 is MNHEY and CDR2 is SVGAGI. This CDR3 region has 15 residues. V was clipped by 5 bases and J by 4 bases; unmatched bases: 10. The CDR3 loop reads CASSTPGGGGYEQYF. DNA for the CDR3: TGTGCCAGCAGTACCCCGGGGGGGGGAGGGTACGAGCAGTACTTC.

The V gene is TRBV10-2, the J gene TRBJ2-7; D perhaps matches TRBD1 (7 bases). Germline CDR1 is WSHSY and CDR2 is SAAADI. V dropped 2 bases and J dropped 5 bases, with 16 bases sitting between them. This CDR3 has 15 amino acids. The CDR3 spells CASSEIQGTGDEQYF. CDR3 sequence (DNA): TGCGCCAGCAGTGAGATACAGGGGACTGGCGACGAGCAGTACTTC.

This clone was recorded only once. The rearrangement uses TRBV5-1 and TRBJ2-3; TRBD2 matches 7 bases. Germline CDR1 reads SGHRS; CDR2 reads YFSETQ. The length of the CDR3 is 17 residues. J was trimmed by 0 bases and V by 0 bases; bases with no gene match: 7. CDR3 DNA: TGCGCCAGCAGCTTGGGGCCAGCGGGGTCTAGCACAGATACGCAGTATTTT. This gives the protein CASSLGPAGSSTDTQYF.

The chain employs TRBV29-1 and TRBJ2-1; D is unresolved. Trimming removed 4 bases from V and 5 bases from J, with 9 bases in between. Germline V gene lookup returns CDR1 SQVTM and CDR2 ANQGSEA. The CDR3 totals 12 residues. Written as DNA, the CDR3 is TGCAGCGTTGGACGGCGGCACAATGAGCAGTTCTTC. Protein product: CSVGRRHNEQFF.

The V call is TRBV5-1, the J call TRBJ1-2, with 8 bases fitting TRBD1. The J segment lost 5 bases and the V segment lost 2 bases, leaving 5 bases of the junction unmatched. Germline assignment: CDR1 SGHRS and CDR2 YFSETQ. The CDR3 has 14 amino acids. The CDR3 DNA reads TGCGCCAGCAGCTTAGCAGGGGGCGGGTATGGCTACACCTTC. This sequence encodes CASSLAGGGYGYTF.

The chain uses TRBV10-1 and TRBJ2-5; TRBD2 might be the D (6 bases). The CDR3 is 14 residues long. CDR1 is WNHNN and CDR2 is SYGVQD in the germline V gene (reference sequence). V was cut by 0 bases and J by 1 base, with 6 bases left in between. The CDR3 loop is CASSESGGQETQYF. CDR3 bases: TGCGCCAGCAGTGAGTCGGGGGGCCAAGAGACCCAGTACTTC.